This entry lists 17 T cell receptor beta chains sequenced from one sample in a study of tumor and adjacent non-tumor tissue in lung cancer. No cell sorting was done before RNA was extracted from the tissue. TCRbeta libraries were built with three rounds of nested PCR, modified from ARM-PCR. From the multiplex PCR reads, TCRdb called clonotypes with MiXCR, one entry per CDR3 protein. The sample has tens of thousands of distinct CDR3 sequences, about three quarters seen once. Sequencing was carried out using lung tumor tissue. These receptors were taken from a woman aged 45 to 65 with non-small cell lung cancer.

The rearrangement joins TRBV21-1 to TRBJ2-3; the table's D call, TRBD2, was not checked against the DNA. TRBV21-1 is a recognized pseudogene. CDR3 length: 19 amino acids. CDR3 sequence: CASSLRPGTGLAGTDTQYF. The CDR3, as DNA: TGTGCCAGCAGCCTTCGCCCAGGGACGGGACTAGCGGGCACAGATACGCAGTATTTT.

In the case of this clonotype: A much larger clone is a single base away; this may be a read error. V usage is TRBV7-9 and J usage is TRBJ1-2, with D maybe TRBD1 (6 bases). This CDR3 region has 16 residues. From germline, CDR1 is SEHNR and CDR2 FQNEAQ (reference sequence). Deletions cut 5 bases from V and 6 bases from J, with 22 bases between. The CDR3: CASSVAPGHPRHGYTF. DNA for the CDR3: TGTGCCAGCAGCGTCGCTCCGGGACACCCGAGACATGGCTACACCTTC.

This clonotype was detected many times. V and J are TRBV6-6 and TRBJ1-2; possibly TRBD1 for D (6 bases). Trimming pared 1 base from V and 6 bases from J, leaving 12 bases between. Per germline, CDR1 MNHNY and CDR2 SVGAGI (reference sequence). CDR3 size: 14 residues. The CDR3 here is CASSYFAGANGYTF. In DNA form, the CDR3 reads TGTGCCAGCAGTTACTTCGCGGGGGCTAATGGCTACACCTTC.

Of note for this clonotype: At one end the junction does not follow the germline gene, possibly because of a read error. The chain uses TRBV4-2 and TRBJ1-2; 7 bases fit TRBD1. This CDR3 spans 15 amino acids. Per germline, CDR1 LGHNA and CDR2 YNFKEQ. The CDR3 loop reads CASSQVTGNPYGYTF. As DNA, the CDR3 is TGTGCCAGCAGCCAAGTGACAGGGAACCCCTATGGCTACACTTTC.

As to this clonotype: A much larger clone sits a single nucleotide away, making a read error possible. In this CDR3 the conserved last residue, phenylalanine or tryptophan, is missing, so a read error is likely. V and J are TRBV20-1 and TRBJ2-7; D tentatively fits TRBD1 or TRBD2 (7 bases each). CDR3 length equals 13 residues. Trimming cost V 6 bases and J 3 bases, with 15 bases left between them. In germline, CDR1 is DFQATT, CDR2 SNEGSKA (reference sequence). The CDR3 is CSATTGRDYEQYL. For the CDR3, the DNA is TGCAGTGCGACGACAGGGAGGGACTACGAGCAGTACCTC.

With regard to this clonotype: A junction end diverges from the germline sequence, so it may reflect a read error. The chain links TRBV6-1 to TRBJ2-1; D perhaps matches TRBD1 (6 bases). This CDR3 has 14 amino acids. Germline V gives CDR1 MNHNS, CDR2 SASEGT. This CDR3 reads CVSSGRTVYNVQFF. The CDR3 bases are TGTGTCAGCAGTGGACGGACAGTGTACAATGTGCAGTTCTTC.

This clonotype was detected only a few times. A much larger clone lies one base from this, so it may be a read error. The chain has TRBV28 and TRBJ2-7, with D hard to call. Germline lookup yields CDR1 MDHEN and CDR2 SYDVKM. The CDR3 loop spans 17 amino acids. The CDR3: CAGSPISVLGGTYEQYF. The DNA of the CDR3 is TGTGCCGGCAGTCCCATATCGGTTCTCGGCGGTACCTACGAGCAGTACTTC.

Points on this clonotype: A much larger clone sits a single nucleotide away, making a read error possible. The chain uses TRBV28 and TRBJ1-4; perhaps TRBD1 as D (6 bases). This CDR3 has 15 residues. Germline-derived CDR1 and CDR2 are MDHEN and SYDVKM. The DNA for the CDR3 is TGTGTCAGCAGTACCTTCGGGGGGCAAGTTGAAAAACTGTTTTTT. Its translation is CVSSTFGGQVEKLFF.

The sample holds many counts of this clonotype. This chain joins TRBV10-3 and TRBJ2-5; 7 nucleotides align to TRBD2. The ends lost 1 base at V and 5 bases at J; junction bases unmatched: 4. This CDR3 contains 14 residues. CDR1 is ENHRY, CDR2 SYGVKD, per germline. Here the CDR3 DNA reads TGTGCCATCAGTGAGTTAGCGGGTGCCGAGACCCAGTACTTC. Amino acids: CAISELAGAETQYF.

This clonotype was seen many times. The rearrangement links TRBV5-1 to TRBJ1-2, with 8 bases matching TRBD1. CDR3 length: 16 amino acids. Germline loops: CDR1 SGHRS, CDR2 YFSETQ. The ends lost 2 bases at V and 4 bases at J; junction bases unmatched: 10. CDR3 nucleotides: TGCGCCAGCAGCTTATACCCGGGACAGGAAGCCTATGGCTACACCTTC. Translated: CASSLYPGQEAYGYTF.

A word on this clonotype: A read error is possible here, since a much larger clone lies one base away. This chain connects TRBV6-4 to TRBJ2-1; D gene unclear. Per germline, CDR1 MRHNA and CDR2 SNTAGT. The CDR3 is 13 residues long. V was clipped by 3 bases and J by 7 bases, with 10 bases between them. The chain's CDR3 is CASSETDRNEQFF. CDR3 bases: TGTGCCAGCAGTGAGACGGACCGGAATGAGCAGTTCTTC.

Worth noting for this clonotype: The germline gene is not matched at one end of the junction; a read error may be the cause. The V gene is TRBV11-2, the J gene TRBJ2-1; D might be TRBD2 (6 bases). Germline loops: CDR1 SGHAT, CDR2 FQNNGV. CDR3 size: 15 residues. The CDR3 sequence is CASNLESSENHEQFF. DNA for the CDR3: TGTGCCAGCAACTTAGAATCTAGCGAGAACCATGAGCAGTTCTTC.

Worth noting for this clonotype: A much larger clone lies one base from this, so it may be a read error. This sequence joins TRBV4-1 and TRBJ1-5; D is unclear. The V gene's germline CDR1 is MGHRA and CDR2 YSYEKL. The CDR3 is made up of 15 amino acids. V lost 1 base to trimming and J lost 2 bases, with 9 bases between them. CDR3 nucleotides: TGCGCCAGCAGCCAAGTTCCGGATGGCAATCAGCCCCAGCATTTT. This encodes CASSQVPDGNQPQHF.

With regard to this clonotype: One base away lies a much larger clone, so this may be a sequencing read error. V gene TRBV24-1 combines with J gene TRBJ2-2, with D perhaps matching TRBD1 (6 bases). CDR1 KGHDR and CDR2 SFDVKD come from the germline V gene. The CDR3 length is 16 residues. V lost 1 base, J lost 0 bases, and 8 bases lay in between. The CDR3 here is CATSDLPGANTGELFF. CDR3 nucleotide sequence: TGTGCCACCAGTGATTTACCAGGGGCGAACACCGGGGAGCTGTTTTTT.

This clonotype was observed many times. The rearrangement uses TRBV6-4 and TRBJ2-5; D not resolved. Per germline, CDR1 MRHNA and CDR2 SNTAGT. The CDR3 has 14 residues. V dropped 0 bases and J dropped 2 bases, with 7 bases sitting between them. The CDR3 bases are TGTGCCAGCAGTGACTCGGGATTACAAGAGACCCAGTACTTC. It encodes CASSDSGLQETQYF.

Notes on this clonotype: At one of its ends the junction is not consistent with the germline gene, which may arise from a read error. The chain combines TRBV11-2 with TRBJ1-6, with D perhaps matching TRBD1 (5 bases). Per the germline V gene, CDR1 is SGHAT and CDR2 is FQNNGV. The CDR3 runs to 15 residues. CDR3 sequence (DNA): TGTGCCAGCAACTTAGAGACAAGGGGCCATTCACCCCTCCACTTT. Its protein is CASNLETRGHSPLHF.

In this sample, this clonotype turned up once. Germline is not matched at one junction end, which may reflect a read error. The chain uses TRBV5-4 and TRBJ2-1; D gene uncertain. CDR1 is SGHNT and CDR2 is YYREEE in the germline V gene (reference sequence). The CDR3 is made up of 13 amino acids. The CDR3 here is CASSSPMGNEQFF. The CDR3 coding sequence is TGTGCTAGCAGCTCTCCAATGGGCAATGAGCAGTTCTTC.